This record concerns one TCR beta chain sequence. The data belong to a study of OX40 agonist ivuxolimab in advanced cancers. Overall study context: The drug used for patients, ivuxolimab, was an agonistic anti-OX40 (CD134) antibody. Partial responses occurred in Three dose-escalation patients, one with hepatocellular carcinoma and two with cutaneous melanoma.

V shed 0 bases and J shed 4 bases, with 10 bases lying between them. CDR3 size: 15 residues. Germline V gene data show CDR1 as LGHNA and CDR2 as YNFKEQ. Produced via immunoSEQ multiplex PCR; TCRdb's table is partial and in-frame only. The sample consists of roughly 100,000 clones, about 92% of them appearing once. The chain uses TRBV4-2 and TRBJ1-3; D unclear. The input for sequencing was CD4+ or CD8+ T cells sorted from blood, taken in a trial of the OX40 agonist ivuxolimab. This receptor was obtained from an adult with an advanced solid tumor such as melanoma, head and neck, liver or kidney cancer. CDR3 region: CASSQERPGGNTIYF. CDR3 sequence (DNA): TGTGCCAGCAGCCAAGAGCGCCCAGGCGGAAACACCATATATTTT.